A selection of T cell receptor beta chains follows, all from one sample in a study of OX40 agonist ivuxolimab in advanced cancers. Measured with immunoSEQ multiplex PCR; TCRdb has only the in-frame clones, and not every one. The sample yields tens of thousands of clones, approximately 86% seen once. The sequencing here drew on CD4+ or CD8+ T cells sorted from blood, taken in a trial of the OX40 agonist ivuxolimab. Source of these receptors: an adult with an advanced solid tumor such as melanoma, head and neck, liver or kidney cancer. Each CDR3 is given with its conserved first and last residue. The order of the fields is CDR3 DNA, CDR3 protein, clone size, J gene, D gene, V gene. A D gene is named only where the DNA matches it firmly. The size of a clone is reported for some rows only, either as once, few or many, or as a class for expanded clones.

TGTGCCAGCAGCACCCGGGGGGGGGCGCAACTCGGGGAGCTGTTTTTT | CASSTRGGAQLGELFF | . | TRBJ2-2 | TRBD2 | TRBV9
TGTGCCAGCAGGCTCGGGGCGCAAACTGGAAACACCATATATTTT | CASRLGAQTGNTIYF | . | TRBJ1-3 | . | TRBV27
TGTGCCAGTAGTATGGGACTAGCTACCCAAGAGACCCAGTACTTC | CASSMGLATQETQYF | . | TRBJ2-5 | TRBD2 | TRBV19
TGTGCCAGCAGCTTGCCCGGGGACACTTTAAACTATGGCTACACCTTC | CASSLPGDTLNYGYTF | . | TRBJ1-2 | . | TRBV5-6
TGTGCCAGCAGCCCAGGGGGCGGGGGGCGCGGAGAGACCCAGTACTTC | CASSPGGGGRGETQYF | . | TRBJ2-5 | . | TRBV7-2
TGTGCCAGCAGCTCCCGCCAGACGGGGGACGGTGAAGCTTTCTTT | CASSSRQTGDGEAFF | . | TRBJ1-1 | . | TRBV7-2
TGTGCCAGCAGCCAAGAGGGGACAGGGGGTCAAGCTTTCTTT | CASSQEGTGGQAFF | . | TRBJ1-1 | TRBD1 | TRBV5-8
TGTGCCAGCTCGGGACAGGGTGCTGAAGCTTTCTTT | CASSGQGAEAFF | once | TRBJ1-1 | TRBD1 | TRBV6-1
TGTGCCAGCTCACCGACGACAGGGAACTACGAGCAGTACTTC | CASSPTTGNYEQYF | . | TRBJ2-7 | TRBD1 | TRBV18
TGTGCCAGCACACCGGGGGGGGCTAGGACCGGGGAGCTGTTTTTT | CASTPGGARTGELFF | . | TRBJ2-2 | TRBD2 | TRBV2
TGTGCCAGCAGCCGATGGACAGGGAACACCGGGGAGCTGTTTTTT | CASSRWTGNTGELFF | . | TRBJ2-2 | TRBD1 | TRBV7-8
TGCGCCAGCAGCCAAGAACAAGGGAGAATTCTCAATCAGCCCCAGCATTTT | CASSQEQGRILNQPQHF | . | TRBJ1-5 | . | TRBV4-1
TGTGCCAGCAGCCAAGAGCCTCGGGGACCTAGCACAGATACGCAGTATTTT | CASSQEPRGPSTDTQYF | . | TRBJ2-3 | . | TRBV14
TGTGCCAGTAGTATAGCAGGAAGGAATCAGCCCCAGCATTTT | CASSIAGRNQPQHF | . | TRBJ1-5 | . | TRBV19
TGTGCCAGCAGTCCCTACGTGGGGACTCAAATCGATAATGAGCAGTTCTTC | CASSPYVGTQIDNEQFF | . | TRBJ2-1 | . | TRBV28
TGTGCCAGCAGTTACCCGAGCGGGGGCACAAAAGAGACCCAGTACTTC | CASSYPSGGTKETQYF | . | TRBJ2-5 | TRBD2 | TRBV6-6
TGTGCCAGTAGTATGTTGGGGACAGGGGGCGCCGGTGAAAAACTGTTTTTT | CASSMLGTGGAGEKLFF | once | TRBJ1-4 | TRBD1 | TRBV19
TGTGCCAGCAGTTTGGCGGTAAACCAAGAGACCCAGTACTTC | CASSLAVNQETQYF | . | TRBJ2-5 | . | TRBV28
TGCGCCAGCAGTGAGGAAGGGAACACTGAAGCTTTCTTT | CASSEEGNTEAFF | once | TRBJ1-1 | . | TRBV10-2
TGTGCCAGCAGCGTAGATGGAGCTAATCAGCCCCAGCATTTT | CASSVDGANQPQHF | few | TRBJ1-5 | . | TRBV9
TGTGCCAGCAGCGCAGCATTACGGGAGACCCAGTACTTC | CASSAALRETQYF | . | TRBJ2-5 | . | TRBV7-2
TGTGCCAGCAGCCAGGACGTAGTTGGGGGCACAGATACGCAGTATTTT | CASSQDVVGGTDTQYF | few | TRBJ2-3 | . | TRBV4-2
TGTGCCAGCAGCTTAGGGGTCGTTTGGGAAACAGCTTTCTTT | CASSLGVVWETAFF | . | TRBJ1-1 | . | TRBV7-9
TGTGCCAGCAGTACAAGCGGGCCCAACTCCTACAATGAGCAGTTCTTC | CASSTSGPNSYNEQFF | . | TRBJ2-1 | . | TRBV7-9
TGTGCCAGCAGTTTTCAGCTGGTCGGCGGGACAGGTGGGCCCAATGAGCAGTTCTTC | CASSFQLVGGTGGPNEQFF | . | TRBJ2-1 | TRBD1 | TRBV28
TGTGCCAGTACCCCCGGAGGGGGCACCACCGGGGAGCTGTTTTTT | CASTPGGGTTGELFF | . | TRBJ2-2 | . | TRBV19
TGTGCCAGCAGCGCCACGAGTACCCTTACCTACAATGAGCAGTTCTTC | CASSATSTLTYNEQFF | once | TRBJ2-1 | . | TRBV9
TGTGCCAGCAATGGACAAGGATACGGCTACACCTTC | CASNGQGYGYTF | . | TRBJ1-2 | . | TRBV25-1
TGTGCCAGCAGAGAGGAAACCGGGAGAACCTACGAGCAGTACTTC | CASREETGRTYEQYF | . | TRBJ2-7 | . | TRBV6-5
TGTGCCAGCTCGCTAGCGGGGCAGACAGATACGCAGTATTTT | CASSLAGQTDTQYF | . | TRBJ2-3 | TRBD2 | TRBV18
TGCGCCAGCAGCCCACAGAACACCGGGGAGCTGTTTTTT | CASSPQNTGELFF | . | TRBJ2-2 | . | TRBV5-1
TGTGCCAGCAAGGCTGAGAACCGGAACACTGAAGCTTTCTTT | CASKAENRNTEAFF | . | TRBJ1-1 | . | TRBV2
TGTGCCAGCAGCCTACCGAACCGGTGGGGCGACTCTGGAAACACCATATATTTT | CASSLPNRWGDSGNTIYF | . | TRBJ1-3 | . | TRBV5-6
TGTGCCAGCATCCCCCGCGTCGACTCCTACGAGCAGTACTTC | CASIPRVDSYEQYF | . | TRBJ2-7 | . | TRBV7-9
TGTGCCAGCAGTGACGGAGACTCCTACAATGAGCAGTTCTTC | CASSDGDSYNEQFF | . | TRBJ2-1 | . | TRBV6-4
TGCGCCAGCAGCTTGGATCCAGCGGGCTCCTACAATGAGCAGTTCTTC | CASSLDPAGSYNEQFF | once | TRBJ2-1 | . | TRBV5-1
TGTGCCAGCATAGGACAAGCGGTCACCGGGGAGCTGTTTTTT | CASIGQAVTGELFF | once | TRBJ2-2 | . | TRBV7-8
TGTGCCACCAGCGGGGGGACGGCTAGCAATCAGCCCCAGCATTTT | CATSGGTASNQPQHF | . | TRBJ1-5 | . | TRBV15
TGTGCCAGCAGCCCGGGACATAACACCGGGGAGCTGTTTTTT | CASSPGHNTGELFF | . | TRBJ2-2 | . | TRBV7-6
TGTGCCAGCAGCTTTCGTCTAGCGGCCAAAAAGTTCCAAGAGACCCAGTACTTC | CASSFRLAAKKFQETQYF | . | TRBJ2-5 | TRBD2 | TRBV5-4
TGTGCCAGCAGCTTAGCAGCGAGCGGCCTTCCCTACGAGCAGTACTTC | CASSLAASGLPYEQYF | . | TRBJ2-7 | . | TRBV7-3
TGTGCCAGCAGTCCTCAGGGGCATAGCAATCAGCCCCAGCATTTT | CASSPQGHSNQPQHF | few | TRBJ1-5 | . | TRBV6-6
TGTGCCAGCAGTTTATTCGGCTATGGCTACACCTTC | CASSLFGYGYTF | . | TRBJ1-2 | . | TRBV28
TGTGCCAGCAGTTCTACTGTAAAAGGGCCGTCTTATGGCTACACCTTC | CASSSTVKGPSYGYTF | . | TRBJ1-2 | . | TRBV6-5
TGTGCCAGCCTTCAGGGGCGGAACACTGAAGCTTTCTTT | CASLQGRNTEAFF | . | TRBJ1-1 | . | TRBV14
TGCGCCAGCAGCCAAGAAGACGGGACAGGGGGTGAAAAACTGTTTTTT | CASSQEDGTGGEKLFF | . | TRBJ1-4 | TRBD1 | TRBV4-1
TGTGCCAGCAGCCCACACCTCGGCGGGGAGCAGTTCTTC | CASSPHLGGEQFF | . | TRBJ2-1 | . | TRBV7-3
TGTGCCAGCAGTTTCGGTGTCCAGAACACCGGGGAGCTGTTTTTT | CASSFGVQNTGELFF | . | TRBJ2-2 | . | TRBV27
TGTGCCAGCAGCTTAGCCCCGGTTGCCATGCCATATTTT | CASSLAPVAMPYF | . | TRBJ1-3 | . | TRBV7-2
TGCGCCAGCAGCTTGGCACAGGGGGGCCAAGAGACCCAGTACTTC | CASSLAQGGQETQYF | . | TRBJ2-5 | TRBD1 | TRBV5-1
TGTGCTAGTGGTTTGGGACCATACTTGGGGAACACTGAAGCTTTCTTT | CASGLGPYLGNTEAFF | . | TRBJ1-1 | . | TRBV12-5
TGTGCCAGCAGCCAAGATTTAACAGGGACGGGCTACACCTTC | CASSQDLTGTGYTF | . | TRBJ1-2 | . | TRBV14
TGTGCCAGCAGCAAGCCCCAGGGGGCCGGCACCGGGGAGCTGTTTTTT | CASSKPQGAGTGELFF | . | TRBJ2-2 | TRBD1 | TRBV7-9
TGTGCCAGCAGTTCAGCCGGGTCTCGGGGGGGTGAGCAGTTCTTC | CASSSAGSRGGEQFF | once | TRBJ2-1 | TRBD2 | TRBV28
TGTGCCAGCAGTTTATCGGAGAGCGGGAGAAACGAGCAGTACTTC | CASSLSESGRNEQYF | . | TRBJ2-7 | TRBD2 | TRBV27
TGTGCCAGCAGCTTAGTTCCAGCGGGACGCACAGATACGCAGTATTTT | CASSLVPAGRTDTQYF | . | TRBJ2-3 | TRBD2 | TRBV7-9
TGTGCCAGCAGCTTCCCAGGGGGCACTGAAGCTTTCTTT | CASSFPGGTEAFF | . | TRBJ1-1 | TRBD1 | TRBV7-2
TGTGCCAGCAGCAGGGGCAGGTCCTCTGGAAACACCATATATTTT | CASSRGRSSGNTIYF | few | TRBJ1-3 | . | TRBV6-5
TGTGCCAGCAGTCTAACAGGGGGCGCCCCCGGGGAGCTGTTTTTT | CASSLTGGAPGELFF | few | TRBJ2-2 | TRBD1 | TRBV27